Listed below are T cell receptor beta chains from one sample, sequenced in a study of shared clonotypes between healthy human individuals. Sequenced by immunoSEQ multiplex PCR; TCRdb stores in-frame clones only, minus some. There are 450,000 to 500,000 clones in the sample; approximately 79% occur only once, and about an eighth lies in the top ten. The sample was PBMCs. These TCRs come from a woman aged 40 to 50 in good health. Some clones in this sample may be carry-over from other donors' samples. Both conserved end residues are part of each CDR3. D genes are given only for firm matches. Clone size is not always given. Where it is, it says once, few, many or a class for expanded clones.

v_call	clone_size	d_call	j_call	cdr3_nt	cdr3_aa
TRBV7-2	.	.	TRBJ2-1	TGTGCCAGCAGCTTAGGAGCACTGGGAGGCAATGAGCAGTTCTTC	CASSLGALGGNEQFF
TRBV7-9	.	.	TRBJ2-1	TGTGCCAGCAGTATTGGGAGATCCTACAATGAGCAGTTCTTC	CASSIGRSYNEQFF
TRBV7-2	.	TRBD1	TRBJ2-3	TGTGCCAGCAGCTTAGAACACGGGACAGAAAGCACAGATACGCAGTATTTT	CASSLEHGTESTDTQYF
TRBV7-9	.	.	TRBJ2-7	TGTGCCAGCAGCCAGTCTTCCGGCTTAAGAGGAGCCGAGCAGTACTTC	CASSQSSGLRGAEQYF
TRBV18	.	TRBD1	TRBJ2-7	TGTGCCAGCTCACCACCGACAGGGACCTACGAGCAGTACTTC	CASSPPTGTYEQYF
TRBV27	.	.	TRBJ2-1	TGTGCCAGCAGTTTCCCCCCAGGGGCGCGGAATGAGCAGTTCTTC	CASSFPPGARNEQFF
TRBV6-5	.	TRBD2	TRBJ2-1	TGTGCCAGCAGAACAGCGGGAGGGGTCTACAATGAGCAGTTCTTC	CASRTAGGVYNEQFF
TRBV7-3	.	TRBD2	TRBJ2-1	TGTGCCAGCAGCTTATCCCTAGCGGGAGGTGATGAGCAGTTCTTC	CASSLSLAGGDEQFF
TRBV18	.	TRBD1	TRBJ2-3	TGTGCCAGCTCACCACCCCAGGGGGCAGGGACTAGCACAGATACGCAGTATTTT	CASSPPQGAGTSTDTQYF
TRBV7-3	.	TRBD2	TRBJ2-3	TGTGCCAGCAGCTTAAGACTAAGCGGGGCAGATACGCAGTATTTT	CASSLRLSGADTQYF
TRBV25-1	.	.	TRBJ2-7	TGTGCCAGCAGTGAATTGGGGACATCGAGCTCCTACGAGCAGTACTTC	CASSELGTSSSYEQYF
TRBV2	many	.	TRBJ1-6	TGTGCCAGCAGGCCCGGACCTAATTCACCCCTCCACTTT	CASRPGPNSPLHF
TRBV28	.	TRBD1	TRBJ1-1	TGTGCCAGCAGAACTCAGGGGGCGCGGGAAAATACTGAAGCTTTCTTT	CASRTQGARENTEAFF
TRBV18	once	TRBD2	TRBJ2-3	TGTGCCAGCTCCCCATGGACTAGCGGGAGTACGGATACGCAGTATTTT	CASSPWTSGSTDTQYF
TRBV6-5	.	.	TRBJ2-2	TGTGCCAGCAATATTAGACAGGCAAACACCGGGGAGCTGTTTTTT	CASNIRQANTGELFF
TRBV29-1	.	.	TRBJ2-3	TGCAGCGTCGCCGAGAGGCAGGGGAGGGATACGCAGTATTTT	CSVAERQGRDTQYF
TRBV11-2	.	.	TRBJ2-1	TGTGCCAGCAGCTTAGGCATCAATGAGCAGTTCTTC	CASSLGINEQFF
TRBV28	.	.	TRBJ2-2	TGTGCCAGCAGTCTACAGGGCTTACCCGGGGAGCTGTTTTTT	CASSLQGLPGELFF
TRBV4-3	.	TRBD2	TRBJ2-1	TGCGCCAGCAGCCAAAGCTACCTAGCGGGACTTTACAATGAGCAGTTCTTC	CASSQSYLAGLYNEQFF
TRBV5-6	.	.	TRBJ2-2	TGTGCCAGCAGCCCCCTCGCGGTCGGCGGCAGCACCGGGGAGCTGTTTTTT	CASSPLAVGGSTGELFF
TRBV19	.	.	TRBJ1-1	TGTGCCAGTAGCGGACGGTTGAACACTGAAGCTTTCTTT	CASSGRLNTEAFF
TRBV27	.	.	TRBJ2-7	TGTGCCAGCATCGTGGGAGTTTACGAGCAGTACTTC	CASIVGVYEQYF
TRBV11-1	.	TRBD2	TRBJ2-2	TGTGCCAGCAGCCCATGGACTAGCGGAACCACCGGGGAGCTGTTTTTT	CASSPWTSGTTGELFF
TRBV5-5	.	TRBD2	TRBJ2-7	TGTGCCAGCAGCGTCGATACTAGCGGGAGTTACGAGCAGTACTTC	CASSVDTSGSYEQYF
TRBV28	.	.	TRBJ1-2	TGTGCCAGCAGCGGGGGGACGGGGTCGGGCTACACCTTC	CASSGGTGSGYTF
TRBV4-1	many	TRBD1	TRBJ1-2	TGCGCCAGCAGCCTCGCCGTGATTGGGGCAGGGGGAAGCTATGGCTACACCTTC	CASSLAVIGAGGSYGYTF
TRBV4-3	.	TRBD2	TRBJ2-1	TGCGCCAGCAGCCAAGAAGGACTAGCGGGAAGCTCCTACAATGAGCAGTTCTTC	CASSQEGLAGSSYNEQFF
TRBV7-2	.	.	TRBJ2-7	TGTGCCAGCAGCTTAGCACAGGGAGATGAGTACTTC	CASSLAQGDEYF
TRBV5-6	.	.	TRBJ2-1	TGTGCCAGCAGCTTGGGTCTCTACAATGAGCAGTTCTTC	CASSLGLYNEQFF
TRBV19	.	TRBD2	TRBJ2-1	TGTGCCAGTAGTCCTTACCGTTCCGGGACTAGCGGGAGCTCCTACAATGAGCAGTTCTTC	CASSPYRSGTSGSSYNEQFF
TRBV7-9	.	.	TRBJ2-1	TGTGCCAGCAGCTCGGCTGTGTACAATGAGCAGTTCTTC	CASSSAVYNEQFF
TRBV14	.	.	TRBJ1-4	TGTGCCAGCAGCCAAATAACGGCGTTGCCTAATGAAAAACTGTTTTTT	CASSQITALPNEKLFF
TRBV29-1	many	.	TRBJ1-1	TGCAGCGTTGAAAAGGGGGGAACTGAAGCTTTCTTT	CSVEKGGTEAFF
TRBV10-1	.	TRBD2	TRBJ2-5	TGCGCCAGTGTAGGGACTAGCGGGAGTAGAGAGACCCAGTACTTC	CASVGTSGSRETQYF
TRBV28	once	.	TRBJ1-2	TGTGCCAGCAGTTTAATGGGCGGCTATGGCTACACCTTC	CASSLMGGYGYTF
TRBV7-3	.	.	TRBJ2-1	TGTGCCAGCAGTCCCTCTAGTTTCGATGAGCAGTTCTTC	CASSPSSFDEQFF
TRBV27	few	.	TRBJ1-1	TGTGCCAGCAGTTTGTACGGTCTCGCTGAAGCTTTCTTT	CASSLYGLAEAFF
TRBV9	few	.	TRBJ2-5	TGTGCCAGCAGCGTTGGATGGGGCGGGGAGACCCAGTACTTC	CASSVGWGGETQYF
TRBV10-3	.	.	TRBJ1-2	TGTGCCATCACCGAGAGTGTAGGGGGAAGATACAGTAACTATGGCTACACCTTC	CAITESVGGRYSNYGYTF
TRBV5-1	.	TRBD2	TRBJ2-7	TGCGCCAGCAGGCCCACTAGCGGCCTCTCCTACGAGCAGTACTTC	CASRPTSGLSYEQYF
TRBV7-2	.	.	TRBJ2-5	TGTGCCAGCAGCTTATCCGGGGGCGCTGAGACCCAGTACTTC	CASSLSGGAETQYF
TRBV30	.	.	TRBJ1-3	TGTGCCTGGGGGGTCTCAGGAAACACCATATATTTT	CAWGVSGNTIYF
TRBV7-9	.	TRBD2	TRBJ2-3	TGTGCCAGCAGCCCCGGACTAGCGGGAGGCACAGATACGCAGTATTTT	CASSPGLAGGTDTQYF
TRBV28	.	TRBD2	TRBJ2-2	TGTGCCAGCAGTTTACTTAGCGGGAGTGCGGGGGAGCTGTTTTTT	CASSLLSGSAGELFF
TRBV29-1	.	TRBD2	TRBJ2-1	TGCAGCGTTGGGCGACTAGCAAGCTCCTACAATGAGCAGTTCTTC	CSVGRLASSYNEQFF
TRBV28	.	.	TRBJ1-5	TGTGCCAGCAGTCAGGGGACGGCTCAGCCCCAGCATTTT	CASSQGTAQPQHF
TRBV4-3	.	.	TRBJ2-1	TGCGCCAGCAGCCGGGAAGTTTCAAGGGAGCAGTTCTTC	CASSREVSREQFF
TRBV27	.	.	TRBJ2-3	TGTGCCAGCAGTAGCGCCGCTATTAGGGGTACGCAGTATTTT	CASSSAAIRGTQYF
TRBV6-1	few	.	TRBJ1-2	TGTGCCAGCAGTGATAATCACTATGGCTACACCTTC	CASSDNHYGYTF